This record concerns one T cell receptor beta chain sequence. These data originate in a study of blood T cell repertoires in COVID-19. Background on the study: COVID-19 samples, acute and convalescent, were from the United States, Italy and Spain.

Methods used by the authors: It was from reference gene primer amplification that nucleated cell counts were estimated. Data came from immunoSEQ multiplex PCR; TCRdb stores just in-frame clones and leaves some out. Clone size and V and J calls were adopted from that table, with D and trimming inferred from the DNA. The sample yields over 100,000 clones, about 72% seen once. J was trimmed by 9 bases and V by 2 bases; bases with no gene match: 9. Germline V gene sequence: CDR1 MDHEN, CDR2 SYDVKM. The CDR3 is 15 amino acids. The chain links TRBV28 to TRBJ2-1; 8 bases fit TRBD2. Sequenced: peripheral blood. The clonotype originates from a man aged 55 to 70 with active or convalescent COVID-19. The CDR3 region is CASSLRPAGAGEQFF. CDR3 nucleotides: TGTGCCAGCAGTTTAAGACCAGCGGGAGCCGGTGAGCAGTTCTTC.